Sequencing of this TCR beta chain was carried out in a study of blood T cell repertoires in COVID-19 (dated by TCRdb to the early 2020s). About the full investigation: Collaborator samples came from the United States, Italy and Spain and covered acute and convalescent phases of COVID-19. The prospective study material was composed of cDNA or gDNA derived from T cells, B-cell-depleted T cells, or PBMCs. Deeply sampled blood TCRbeta repertoires from subjects exposed to, actively infected with, or recovered from COVID-19 were included in the dataset. The repertoires were made available in a free public database intended to serve as a resource for research on the immune response to SARS-CoV-2. Samples came from the ongoing ImmuneRACE study (first 160 participants) plus 1,254 subjects from 6 global collaborators. Nearly every sample came with metadata listing a de-identified subject ID, COVID-19 status, age in years and sex. Where available, HLA class I and class II types were taken from metadata supplied by the sample provider and were not determined by assay-based typing.

The immunoSEQ Assay, a bias-controlled multiplex PCR, was used to amplify TCRbeta CDR3 regions from genomic DNA. The study's own analysis went as follows. Nucleated cell counts per sample were estimated from amplification of reference gene primers within the assay. Sequence reads were collapsed and filtered to measure the absolute abundance of every unique TCRbeta CDR3 rearrangement. For each sample, productive Simpson clonality was calculated by taking the square root of Simpson's diversity index across productive rearrangements. Held by TCRdb, this immuneACCESS table contains in-frame sequences only and omits some clones. Under half of the omission traces to an unresolved V gene where checked; the cause of the rest is unknown. The DNA gave D and trimming, while V, J and clone size come from that table. Recorded for this sample are hundreds of thousands of clones; roughly 86% of them occurred a single time. The top ten clones comprise 2% to 3% of the sample.

As regards this clone: Its specific antigen is unknown. The input lacks base qualities; no much larger clone sits a single base away.

What the study reported, not specific to this receptor: The quantity of clinical and demographic metadata differed by source and by participant and was supplied without curation.

Enrolling through a virtual design, the prospective study's participants ranged in age from roughly 18 to 95 years and lived across approximately 25 United States geographic areas. In the prospective study, participants were assigned to cohorts based on the clinical history participants reported in a screening survey and a study questionnaire. In the prospective study, mobile phlebotomists collected whole blood, serum and a nasopharyngeal or oropharyngeal swab from each participant. Over an approximately 2-month period, participants in the prospective study had the option of providing additional blood draws and questionnaires. Blood samples from the prospective study were shipped frozen or at room temperature prior to DNA extraction. V has 6 bases trimmed and J has 8 bases trimmed; junction bases matching no gene number 4. The CDR3 runs 13 amino acids, cysteine and phenylalanine included. CDR3 DNA is the only sequence kept; it has 39 bases, read in frame from the first base. As encoded in the germline V gene, CDR1 is MNHEY while CDR2 is SVGAGI.

This sequence uses TRBV6-5 and TRBJ1-4; 9 central nucleotides agree with TRBD1. The sequencing sample was made of PBMCs or T cells enriched from blood (not recorded which). The sequence came from a woman in her 30s with acute COVID-19. The nucleotide sequence reads as follows: TGTGCCAGCAGAAGGGACAGGGAAGAAAAACTGTTTTTT. This gives the protein CASRRDREEKLFF.